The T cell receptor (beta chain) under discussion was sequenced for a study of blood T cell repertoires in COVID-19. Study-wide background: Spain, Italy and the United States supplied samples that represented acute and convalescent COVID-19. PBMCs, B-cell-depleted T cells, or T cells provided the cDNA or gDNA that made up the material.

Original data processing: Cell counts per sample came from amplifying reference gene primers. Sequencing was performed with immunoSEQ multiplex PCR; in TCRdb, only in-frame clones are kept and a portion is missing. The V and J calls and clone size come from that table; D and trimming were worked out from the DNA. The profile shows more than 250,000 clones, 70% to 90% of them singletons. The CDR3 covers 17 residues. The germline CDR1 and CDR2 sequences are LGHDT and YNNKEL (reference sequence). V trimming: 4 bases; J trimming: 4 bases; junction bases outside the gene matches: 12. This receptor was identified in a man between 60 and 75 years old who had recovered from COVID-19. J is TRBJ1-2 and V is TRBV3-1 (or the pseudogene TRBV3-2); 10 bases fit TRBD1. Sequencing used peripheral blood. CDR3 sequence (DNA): TGTGCCAGCAGCCCCGTCCCGGGACAGGGGTTGACCTATGGCTACACCTTC. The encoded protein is CASSPVPGQGLTYGYTF.